In its sample, the clone carrying this T cell receptor (beta chain) was seen a few times. The sample is drawn from a study of T cells in Graves' hyperthyroidism and ophthalmopathy. The source material, RNA transcripts, was used to amplify TCR beta CDR3 regions. During a first-round RT-PCR of the TCR CDR3, the HTBI primer set was used. In TCRdb, the multiplex PCR reads were re-called with MiXCR into one record per CDR3 protein. The table lists about 610,000 distinct CDR3 sequences, about a sixth of them singletons, with 2.5% to 4% in the top ten. This CDR3 comprises 15 residues. Per germline, CDR1 LGHNA and CDR2 YNFKEQ. V dropped 1 base and J dropped 0 bases, with 9 bases sitting between them.

Sequenced: blood. The chain uses TRBV4-2 and TRBJ1-1; D gene unclear. This clonotype was obtained from a woman aged 40 to 50 with Graves' ophthalmopathy. The CDR3, as DNA: TGTGCCAGCAGCCAAGTTGCCAGGATGAACACTGAAGCTTTCTTT. Translating gives CASSQVARMNTEAFF.